The next 24 T cell receptor beta chains were all read from a single sample in a study of cytomegalovirus exposure and HLA in healthy donors. Measured with immunoSEQ multiplex PCR; TCRdb has only the in-frame clones, and not every one. The sample contains 200,000 to 250,000 clones, 85% to 90% of which appear only once. The sequencing sample was made of PBMCs. These receptors all stem from a man between 18 and 35 years old in good health and CMV-seronegative.

With respect to this clone: The junction departs from germline at one end; a sequencing error may be responsible. The chain combines TRBV9 with TRBJ1-6, with 7 bases lining up with TRBD1. Germline CDR1 and CDR2: SGDLS and YYNGEE. The CDR3 extends over 13 amino acids. The CDR3 coding sequence is TGTGCCAGCAGCGTAGGTTCCTCGGACAGGCGCAACTTT. Translating gives CASSVGSSDRRNF.

In this sample, this clone turned up a few times. This rearrangement joins TRBV6-1 to TRBJ1-1; tentative D call: TRBD1 (5 bases). The V gene's germline CDR1 is MNHNS and CDR2 SASEGT. CDR3 length: 13 residues. Trimming cost V 0 bases and J 6 bases, with 8 bases left between them. CDR3: CASSEAIRAEAFF. The DNA of the CDR3 is TGTGCCAGCAGTGAAGCGATCAGGGCTGAAGCTTTCTTT.

This rearrangement joins TRBV28 to TRBJ1-2; 7 bases are a match to TRBD1. V dropped 6 bases and J dropped 3; count of bases not matched to a gene: 10. Per germline, CDR1 MDHEN and CDR2 SYDVKM. CDR3 length: 15 amino acids. The CDR3 spells CASSRSGTAYYGYTF. The CDR3 bases are TGTGCCAGCAGCCGGTCCGGGACAGCCTACTATGGCTACACCTTC.

The chain carries TRBV4-2 and TRBJ2-2; no definite D call. Germline CDR1 and CDR2: LGHNA and YNFKEQ. This CDR3 has 14 residues. V was clipped by 1 base and J by 6 bases, with 9 bases between them. CDR3 DNA: TGTGCCAGCAGCCAAGCTCTAGAACCCGGGGAGCTGTTTTTT. Its protein product is CASSQALEPGELFF.

The chain is built from TRBV27 and TRBJ2-7, with TRBD2 matching over 8 bases. The CDR3 is 15 residues long. Looked up from germline, CDR1 is MNHEY and CDR2 is SMNVEV (reference sequence). Germline trimming cut 4 bases from V and 5 bases from J; bases unmatched to any gene: 10. CDR3 coding DNA: TGTGCCAGCAGTTATACAGCGGGGGCCTCTCACGAGCAGTACTTC. Its translation: CASSYTAGASHEQYF.

The CDR3 nucleotides read TGTGCCAGCAGCTACAGGGGGAAGTTATCCTATGGCTACACCTTC. Encoded protein: CASSYRGKLSYGYTF. The genes are TRBV7-8 and TRBJ1-2; TRBD1 aligns across 8 bases. J gave up 4 bases and V 4 bases, and 8 bases lay outside the gene matches. Germline V CDR1 and CDR2: SGHVS, FQNEAQ. This CDR3 is built from 15 residues.

The J gene is TRBJ1-1, the V gene TRBV10-3; 7 bases agree with TRBD1. CDR1 is ENHRY, CDR2 SYGVKD, per germline. V shed 8 bases, J shed 1 base, and the junction held 4 bases outside the gene matches. The CDR3 consists of 13 residues. CDR3 loop: CAISTGTNTEAFF. The CDR3 DNA is TGTGCCATCTCGACAGGGACGAACACTGAAGCTTTCTTT.

The gene calls are TRBV14 and TRBJ2-7; 8 bases match TRBD1. V lost 0 bases and J lost 4; bases outside the gene matches: 8. The CDR3 spans 16 residues. In germline, CDR1 is SGHDN, CDR2 FVKESK. DNA of the CDR3: TGTGCCAGCAGCCAAGAGTACGGGACAGGCAAATACGAGCAGTACTTC. Protein: CASSQEYGTGKYEQYF.

The chain combines TRBV18 with TRBJ2-7, with TRBD1 matching 7 bases. The trim removed 2 bases at V and 1 base at J, leaving 2 bases unmatched. The CDR3 totals 14 residues. The V gene's germline CDR1 is KGHSH and CDR2 LQKENI. The chain's CDR3 is CASSPGTVSYEQYF. The CDR3 DNA is TGTGCCAGCTCACCAGGGACAGTGTCCTACGAGCAGTACTTC.

Here the CDR3 reads CASSLALNQPQHF. CDR3 DNA sequence: TGTGCCAGCAGCCTTGCCCTAAATCAGCCCCAGCATTTT. The rearrangement joins TRBV5-6 to TRBJ1-5; unclear D gene. Germline loops: CDR1 SGHDT, CDR2 YYEEEE. V was cut by 4 bases and J by 4 bases, with 9 bases left in between. The CDR3 length is 13 residues.

The chain recombines TRBV7-9 with TRBJ2-7; D is unresolved. This CDR3 comprises 13 residues. Trimming stripped 2 bases from V and 1 base from J, with 6 bases between. Looked up from germline, CDR1 is SEHNR and CDR2 is FQNEAQ (reference sequence). DNA of the CDR3: TGTGCCAGCAGCTTACCCCCATCCTACGAGCAGTACTTC. This codes for CASSLPPSYEQYF.

V is TRBV11-2 and J is TRBJ1-4; 7 nucleotides match TRBD1. Germline CDR1 SGHAT, CDR2 FQNNGV. This CDR3 comprises 12 residues. The ends lost 3 bases at V and 8 bases at J; junction bases unmatched: 0. As DNA, the CDR3 is TGTGCCAGCAGCTTGACAGGGGAAAAACTGTTTTTT. Its translation is CASSLTGEKLFF.

This chain links TRBV27 with TRBJ2-6; maybe TRBD1 (6 bases). The germline V gene encodes CDR1 MNHEY and CDR2 SMNVEV (reference sequence). The CDR3 consists of 15 residues. The V end lost 9 bases, the J end lost 0 bases, and 12 bases lay between the germline ends. The CDR3 region has the DNA TGTGCCAGTCCGGACAGACACTCTGGGGCCAACGTCCTGACTTTC. It translates to CASPDRHSGANVLTF. The full variable domain, in which reference TRBV27 and TRBJ2-6 provide the parts outside the CDR3, is EAQVTQNPRYLITVTGKKLTVTCSQNMNHEYMSWYRQDPGLGLRQIYYSMNVEVTDKGDVPEGYKVSRKEKRNFPLILESPSPNQTSLYFCASPDRHSGANVLTFGAGSRLTVL.

The rearrangement links TRBV7-2 to TRBJ1-5, with 7 bases fitting TRBD1. V shed 5 bases and J 1 base; nucleotides not matched to a gene: 5. The germline V gene encodes CDR1 SGHTA and CDR2 FQGNSA. This CDR3 contains 15 residues. The CDR3 loop reads CASSLTGVSNQPQHF. DNA of the CDR3: TGTGCCAGCAGCCTTACAGGGGTCAGCAATCAGCCCCAGCATTTT.

This clone has a handful of counts. V and J are TRBV6-1 and TRBJ2-3, with 12 bases identical to TRBD2. V was clipped by 6 bases and J by 6 bases; unmatched bases: 4. The V gene's germline CDR1 is MNHNS and CDR2 SASEGT. The CDR3 totals 14 residues. The chain's CDR3 is CASSRLAGDDTQYF. In DNA, the CDR3 is TGTGCCAGCAGCCGACTAGCGGGAGACGATACGCAGTATTTT.

This clone occurred once. The CDR3 reads CASSQGPASGGAKNIQYF. The CDR3 region has the DNA TGCGCCAGCAGCCAAGGCCCAGCTAGCGGGGGGGCCAAAAACATTCAGTACTTC. This chain uses TRBV4-1 with TRBJ2-4; 11 bases are a match to TRBD2. Trimming at V came to 1 base and at J to 1 base, leaving 6 bases not matched to a gene. The germline gives CDR1 MGHRA, CDR2 YSYEKL. This CDR3 comprises 18 residues.

The V and J genes are TRBV6-5 and TRBJ2-1, with 11 bases identical to TRBD2. The V gene end was trimmed by 6 bases and the J gene end by 9 bases; junction bases not matched to a gene: 7. Germline V gene data show CDR1 as MNHEY and CDR2 as SVGAGI. The CDR3 consists of 14 residues. Here the CDR3 reads CASRLLAGVGEQFF. CDR3 sequence (DNA): TGTGCCAGCAGACTACTAGCGGGAGTTGGTGAGCAGTTCTTC.

As regards this clone: The junction does not match germline at one end; this may be a read error. The CDR3 DNA follows: TGCGCCAGCAGTAAGGGCAGGGGGAATGAGAACTTC. Protein: CASSKGRGNENF. This chain links TRBV10-1 with TRBJ2-5, with 7 bases that match TRBD1. The CDR3 contains 12 residues. Germline values: CDR1 WNHNN, CDR2 SYGVQD (reference sequence).

This chain links TRBV6-5 with TRBJ1-3; no definite D call. Germline V gene sequence: CDR1 MNHEY, CDR2 SVGAGI. There are 14 residues in the CDR3. The V end lost 5 bases, the J end lost 0 bases, and 8 bases lay between the germline ends. Here the CDR3 reads CASSTGNSGNTIYF. DNA of the CDR3: TGTGCCAGCAGTACCGGGAACTCTGGAAACACCATATATTTT.

The V gene is TRBV27, the J gene TRBJ2-5, with D possibly matching TRBD2 (6 bases). The germline CDR1 and CDR2 sequences are MNHEY and SMNVEV (reference sequence). Trimming removed 5 bases from V and 5 bases from J, with 12 bases in between. The CDR3 spans 13 residues. The CDR3 loop is CASSPLGRETQYF. CDR3 sequence (DNA): TGTGCCAGCAGTCCATTGGGGAGGGAGACCCAGTACTTC.

This chain's CDR3 is CAIRTGQGPDEQYF. The CDR3 bases are TGTGCCATCAGGACAGGACAGGGGCCTGACGAGCAGTACTTC. The genes are TRBV10-3 and TRBJ2-7; 9 positions match TRBD1. Germline-derived CDR1 and CDR2 are ENHRY and SYGVKD. CDR3 size: 14 residues. Trimming cost V 6 bases and J 5 bases; bases outside gene matches: 8.

The chain uses TRBV2 and TRBJ1-5, with 7 bases aligning to TRBD1. This CDR3 spans 14 amino acids. The germline V gene has CDR1 SNHLY and CDR2 FYNNEI. Trimming removed 8 bases from V and 7 bases from J; junction bases left unmatched: 11. The CDR3 sequence is CASADRVEGQPQHF. In DNA, the CDR3 is TGTGCCAGCGCAGACAGGGTAGAAGGACAGCCCCAGCATTTT.

The chain uses TRBV9 and TRBJ2-7; 7 nucleotides align to TRBD1. From germline, CDR1 is SGDLS and CDR2 YYNGEE. CDR3 size: 15 residues. The V segment lost 4 bases and the J segment 6 bases; nucleotides outside the gene matches: 13. CDR3 amino acids: CASSLGADRVGEQYF. CDR3 in DNA: TGTGCCAGCAGCCTAGGCGCCGACAGGGTGGGCGAGCAGTACTTC.

This clone was picked up a small number of times. The V call is TRBV2, the J call TRBJ1-4; no clear D gene. The CDR3 runs to 14 residues. With 6 bases removed from V and 5 bases from J, the gap between germline ends came to 13 bases. CDR1 is SNHLY, CDR2 FYNNEI, per germline. CDR3 region: CASSAITPNEKLFF. CDR3 DNA: TGTGCCAGCAGCGCCATTACTCCAAATGAAAAACTGTTTTTT.